What follows are 5 T cell receptor beta chains derived from one specimen sequenced in a study of blood T cell repertoires in COVID-19. Profiled with immunoSEQ multiplex PCR; TCRdb holds only in-frame clones, not every one. The repertoire consists of about half a million clones, with around 85% occurring once and the leading ten covering around 8%. The material sequenced was PBMCs or T cells enriched from blood (not recorded which). The receptors here all came from an older woman who had recovered from COVID-19.

This sequence joins TRBV24-1 and TRBJ2-1; 12 bases agree with TRBD1. The CDR3 sequence is 15 residues long. The trim removed 4 bases at V and 8 bases at J, leaving 5 bases unmatched. The germline V gene has CDR1 KGHDR and CDR2 SFDVKD. The CDR3 loop reads CATSDPGQGAYEQFF. The CDR3 DNA follows: TGTGCCACCAGTGACCCGGGACAGGGGGCCTATGAGCAGTTCTTC.

The chain couples TRBV10-1 to TRBJ2-3; the match to TRBD2 covers 7 bases. This CDR3 spans 14 amino acids. V lost 4 bases to trimming and J lost 4 bases; unmatched junction nucleotides: 5. Germline CDR1 reads WNHNN; CDR2 reads SYGVQD (reference sequence). CDR3 sequence: CASSVGLGSDTQYF. For the CDR3, the DNA is TGCGCCAGCAGTGTTGGACTAGGATCAGATACGCAGTATTTT.

As DNA, the CDR3 is TGTGCCTGGAGCCGAGCAGGGTTGGAAGCTTTCTTT. Translation: CAWSRAGLEAFF. The chain recombines TRBV30 with TRBJ1-1; D possibly corresponds to TRBD1 (5 bases). The germline gives CDR1 GTSNPN, CDR2 SVGIG (reference sequence). With 3 bases removed from V and 8 bases from J, the gap between germline ends came to 13 bases. The CDR3 extends over 12 amino acids.

This chain uses TRBV3-1 (or the pseudogene TRBV3-2) with TRBJ1-2, with D possibly being TRBD1 (6 bases). Trimming took 0 bases from V and 4 from J, leaving 12 bases between them. CDR3 length equals 15 residues. Germline V gene data show CDR1 as LGHDT and CDR2 as YNNKEL (reference sequence). DNA of the CDR3: TGTGCCAGCAGCCAAGAGGGGGGGCCGTTCTATGGCTACACCTTC. As protein: CASSQEGGPFYGYTF.

The chain carries TRBV2 and TRBJ2-2; TRBD1 might be the D (5 bases). Germline loops: CDR1 SNHLY, CDR2 FYNNEI. The CDR3 runs 16 residues. The ends were cut back, 3 bases at V and 0 bases at J, with 11 bases in the middle. CDR3 bases: TGTGCCAGCAGTGAGCACAGGTTCGCGAACACCGGGGAGCTGTTTTTT. Translated: CASSEHRFANTGELFF. Drawing the rest from reference TRBV2 and TRBJ2-2, the complete variable domain is EPEVTQTPSHQVTQMGQEVILRCVPISNHLYFYWYRQILGQKVEFLVSFYNNEISEKSEIFDDQFSVERPDGSNFTLKIRSTKLEDSAMYFCASSEHRFANTGELFFGEGSRLTVL.